What follows describes a single TCR beta chain. As yet, its antigen is unknown. ViraFEST used viral peptide pools to expand antigen-specific CD4+ T cells before sequencing. Scientists isolated CD4+ T cells after an approximately 10-day culture period ended. This person's SARS-CoV-2 infection, confirmed by PCR, occurred between March and December 2020. Each participant received a vaccine that was either BNT162b2 or mRNA-1273, given as two doses. This specimen belongs to a study of vaccination effects on CD4 cells after COVID-19. Across the study: Once vaccinated, a few convalescent patients were sampled both early and late afterward. General study points: Late after vaccination, infection- and vaccine-induced clones showed marked clonal contraction.

Measured with immunoSEQ multiplex PCR; TCRdb has only the in-frame clones, and not every one. The sample lists about 15,000 clones, 65% to 80% seen once, with around 24% in the top ten. Deletions cut 4 bases from V and 7 bases from J, with 21 bases between. The length of the CDR3 is 16 residues. Germline loops: CDR1 LGHNA, CDR2 YNFKEQ. The specimen comprised CD4+ T cells from PBMCs cultured with HCoV-NL63 spike peptides, sampled after COVID-19 vaccination. This chain uses TRBV4-2 with TRBJ2-3; a weak D match, TRBD2 (7 bases). This receptor was obtained from a human donor who had a prior SARS-CoV-2 infection. The CDR3 DNA is TGTGCCAGCAGCCCCGCCCTAGGCGGGGGCGAATATACGCAGTATTTT. Encoded protein: CASSPALGGGEYTQYF.